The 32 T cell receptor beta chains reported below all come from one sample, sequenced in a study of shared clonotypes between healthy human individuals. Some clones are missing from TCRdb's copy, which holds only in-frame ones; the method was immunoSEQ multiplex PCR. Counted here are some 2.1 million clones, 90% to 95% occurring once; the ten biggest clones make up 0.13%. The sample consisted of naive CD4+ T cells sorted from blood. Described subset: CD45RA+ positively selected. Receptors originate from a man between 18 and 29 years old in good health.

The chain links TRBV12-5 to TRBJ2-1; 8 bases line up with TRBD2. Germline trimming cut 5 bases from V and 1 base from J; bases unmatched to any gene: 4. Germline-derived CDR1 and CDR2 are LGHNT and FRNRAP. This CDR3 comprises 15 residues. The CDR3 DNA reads TGTGCTAGTGGTGTTAGCGGGACATCCTACAATGAGCAGTTCTTC. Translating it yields CASGVSGTSYNEQFF.

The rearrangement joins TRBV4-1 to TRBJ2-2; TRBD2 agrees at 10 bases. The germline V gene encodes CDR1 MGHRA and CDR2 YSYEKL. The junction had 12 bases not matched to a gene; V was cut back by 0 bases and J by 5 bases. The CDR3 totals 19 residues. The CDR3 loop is CASSQEEREGLYGTGELFF. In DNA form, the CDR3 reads TGCGCCAGCAGCCAAGAAGAGCGGGAGGGCCTATATGGGACCGGGGAGCTGTTTTTT.

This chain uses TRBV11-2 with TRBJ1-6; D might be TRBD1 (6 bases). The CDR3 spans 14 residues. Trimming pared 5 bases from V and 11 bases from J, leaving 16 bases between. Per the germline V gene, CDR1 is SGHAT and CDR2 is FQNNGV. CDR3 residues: CASSPQGGRTPLHF. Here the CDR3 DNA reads TGTGCCAGCAGCCCACAGGGCGGCAGGACACCCCTCCACTTT.

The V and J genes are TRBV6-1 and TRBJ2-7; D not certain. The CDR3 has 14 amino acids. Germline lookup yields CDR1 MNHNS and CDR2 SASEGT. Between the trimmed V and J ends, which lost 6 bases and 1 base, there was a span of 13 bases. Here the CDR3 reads CASSGQNPSYEQYF. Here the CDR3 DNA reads TGTGCCAGCAGCGGGCAAAACCCATCCTACGAGCAGTACTTC.

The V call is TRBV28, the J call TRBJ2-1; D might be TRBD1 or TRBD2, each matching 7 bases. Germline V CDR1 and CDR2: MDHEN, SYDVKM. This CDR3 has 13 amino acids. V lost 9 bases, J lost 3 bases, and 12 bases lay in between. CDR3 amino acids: CASQGGIYNEQFF. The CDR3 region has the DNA TGTGCCAGTCAGGGGGGGATCTACAATGAGCAGTTCTTC.

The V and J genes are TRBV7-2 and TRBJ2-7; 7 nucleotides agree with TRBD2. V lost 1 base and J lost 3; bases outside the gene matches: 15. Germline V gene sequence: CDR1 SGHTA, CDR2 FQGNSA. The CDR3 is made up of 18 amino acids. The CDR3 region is CASSLDLGYSAGDYEQYF. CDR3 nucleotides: TGTGCCAGCAGCTTAGACCTAGGCTATAGTGCGGGGGACTACGAGCAGTACTTC.

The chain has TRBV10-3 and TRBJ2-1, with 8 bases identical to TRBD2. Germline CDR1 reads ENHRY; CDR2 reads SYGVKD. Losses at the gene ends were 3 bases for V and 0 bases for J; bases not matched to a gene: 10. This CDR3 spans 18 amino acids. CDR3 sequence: CAISESSVSGSSYNEQFF. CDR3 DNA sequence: TGTGCCATCAGTGAATCCTCGGTGAGCGGGAGCTCCTACAATGAGCAGTTCTTC.

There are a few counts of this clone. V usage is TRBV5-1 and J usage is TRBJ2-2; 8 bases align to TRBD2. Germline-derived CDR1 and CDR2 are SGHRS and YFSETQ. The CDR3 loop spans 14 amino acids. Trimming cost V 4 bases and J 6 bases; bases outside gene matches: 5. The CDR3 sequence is CASSPSGGAGELFF. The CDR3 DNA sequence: TGCGCCAGCAGCCCCTCCGGGGGGGCCGGGGAGCTGTTTTTT.

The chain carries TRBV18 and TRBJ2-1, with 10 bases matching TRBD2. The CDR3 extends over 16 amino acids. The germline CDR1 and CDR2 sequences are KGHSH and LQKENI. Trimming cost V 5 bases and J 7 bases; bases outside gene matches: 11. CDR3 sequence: CASSRWTSGTTNEQFF. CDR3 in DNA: TGTGCCAGCTCAAGATGGACTAGCGGTACCACAAATGAGCAGTTCTTC.

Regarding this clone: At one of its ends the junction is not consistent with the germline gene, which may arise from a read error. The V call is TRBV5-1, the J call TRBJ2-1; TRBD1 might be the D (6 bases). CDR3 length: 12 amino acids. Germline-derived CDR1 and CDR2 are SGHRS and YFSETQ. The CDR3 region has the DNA TGCGCCAGCAGCTTGGGGGACACCCCAGGAGTCTTC. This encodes CASSLGDTPGVF.

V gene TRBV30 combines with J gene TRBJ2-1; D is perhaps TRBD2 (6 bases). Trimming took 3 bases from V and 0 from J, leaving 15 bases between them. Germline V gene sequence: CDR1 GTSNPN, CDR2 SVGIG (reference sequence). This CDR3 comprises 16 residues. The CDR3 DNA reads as TGTGCCTGGAGCGGGGGTGAACTAACCTCCTACAATGAGCAGTTCTTC. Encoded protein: CAWSGGELTSYNEQFF.

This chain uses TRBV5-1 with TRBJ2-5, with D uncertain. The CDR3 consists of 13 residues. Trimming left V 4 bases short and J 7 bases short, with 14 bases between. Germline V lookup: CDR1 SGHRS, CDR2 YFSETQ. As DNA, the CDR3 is TGCGCCAGCAGCGCGCCCCCCAGTCCGACCCAGTACTTC. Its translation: CASSAPPSPTQYF.

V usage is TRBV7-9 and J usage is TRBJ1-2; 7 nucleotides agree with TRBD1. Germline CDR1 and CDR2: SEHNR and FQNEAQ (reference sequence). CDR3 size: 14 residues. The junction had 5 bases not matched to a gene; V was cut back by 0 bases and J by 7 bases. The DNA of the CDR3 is TGTGCCAGCAGCTTAGCCGAGGGGGCTGGTGGCTACACCTTC. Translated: CASSLAEGAGGYTF.

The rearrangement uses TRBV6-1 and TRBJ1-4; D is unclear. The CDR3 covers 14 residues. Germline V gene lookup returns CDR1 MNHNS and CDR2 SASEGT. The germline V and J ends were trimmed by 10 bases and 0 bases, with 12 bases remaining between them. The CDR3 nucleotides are TGTGCCACCATGGACGGAGCAACTAATGAAAAACTGTTTTTT. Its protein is CATMDGATNEKLFF.

CDR3 region: CASSAKGLAGVYEQYF. The CDR3 nucleotides are TGTGCCAGCAGTGCAAAGGGACTAGCGGGAGTGTACGAGCAGTACTTC. The chain links TRBV6-1 to TRBJ2-7, with 14 nucleotides matching TRBD2. The V segment lost 4 bases and the J segment 4 bases; nucleotides outside the gene matches: 6. The CDR3 is 16 amino acids. CDR1 is MNHNS, CDR2 SASEGT, per germline.

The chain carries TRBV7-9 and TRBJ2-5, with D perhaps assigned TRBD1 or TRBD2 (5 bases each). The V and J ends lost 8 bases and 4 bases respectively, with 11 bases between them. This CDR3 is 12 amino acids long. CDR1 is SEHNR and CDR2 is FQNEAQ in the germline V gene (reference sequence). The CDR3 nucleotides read TGTGCCAGCCGAGGTGGGGGAGAGACCCAGTACTTC. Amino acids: CASRGGGETQYF.

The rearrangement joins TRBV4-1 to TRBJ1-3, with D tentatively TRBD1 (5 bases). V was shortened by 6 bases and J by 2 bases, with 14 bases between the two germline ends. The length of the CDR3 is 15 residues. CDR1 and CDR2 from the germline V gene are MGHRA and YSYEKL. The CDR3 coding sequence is TGCGCCAGCAGACACGGGGGAGCGACTGGAAACACCATATATTTT. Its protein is CASRHGGATGNTIYF.

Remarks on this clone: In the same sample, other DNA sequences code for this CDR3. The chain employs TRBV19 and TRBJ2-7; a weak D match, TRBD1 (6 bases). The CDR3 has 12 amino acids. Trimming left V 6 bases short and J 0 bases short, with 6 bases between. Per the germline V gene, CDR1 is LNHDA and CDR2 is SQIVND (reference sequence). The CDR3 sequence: CASRGASYEQYF. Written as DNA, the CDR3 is TGTGCCAGTAGGGGGGCCTCCTACGAGCAGTACTTC.

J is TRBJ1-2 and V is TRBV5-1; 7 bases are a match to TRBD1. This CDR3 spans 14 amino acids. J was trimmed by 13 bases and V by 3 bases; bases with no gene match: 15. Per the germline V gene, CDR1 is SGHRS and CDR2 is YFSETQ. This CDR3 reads CASSSTGDLARCTF. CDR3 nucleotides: TGCGCCAGCAGCTCAACAGGGGACCTCGCTCGCTGCACCTTC.

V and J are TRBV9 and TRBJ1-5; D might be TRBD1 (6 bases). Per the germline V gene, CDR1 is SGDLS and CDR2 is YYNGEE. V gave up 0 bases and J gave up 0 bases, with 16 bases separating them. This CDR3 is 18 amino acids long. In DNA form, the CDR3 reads TGTGCCAGCAGCGTAGGAGGGGGAGGCCTAGATAGCAATCAGCCCCAGCATTTT. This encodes CASSVGGGGLDSNQPQHF.

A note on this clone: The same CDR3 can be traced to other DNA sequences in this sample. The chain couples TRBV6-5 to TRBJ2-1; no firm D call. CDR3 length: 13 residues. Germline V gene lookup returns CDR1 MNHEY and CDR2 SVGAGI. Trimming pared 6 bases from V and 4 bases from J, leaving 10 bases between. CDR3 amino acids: CASSRGPYNEQFF. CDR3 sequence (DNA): TGTGCCAGCAGCCGTGGACCGTACAATGAGCAGTTCTTC.

DNA of the CDR3: TGTGCCAGCAGGGACTCAGGGGGCTATGGCTACACCTTC. It encodes CASRDSGGYGYTF. The chain employs TRBV6-1 and TRBJ1-2; 7 bases map to TRBD1. Germline V gives CDR1 MNHNS, CDR2 SASEGT. J was trimmed by 4 bases and V by 6 bases; bases with no gene match: 5. The CDR3 consists of 13 residues.

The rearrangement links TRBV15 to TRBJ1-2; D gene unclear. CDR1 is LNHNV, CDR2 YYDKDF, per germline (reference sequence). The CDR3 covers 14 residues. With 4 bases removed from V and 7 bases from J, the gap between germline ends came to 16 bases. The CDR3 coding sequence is TGTGCCACCAGCATACCACGGGTAGGGAGTGGCTACACCTTC. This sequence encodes CATSIPRVGSGYTF.

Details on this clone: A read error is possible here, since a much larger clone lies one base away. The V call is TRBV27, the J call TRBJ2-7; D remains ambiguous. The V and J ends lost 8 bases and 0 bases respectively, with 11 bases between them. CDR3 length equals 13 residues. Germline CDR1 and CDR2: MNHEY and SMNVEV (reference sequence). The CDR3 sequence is CASAKPLSYEQYF. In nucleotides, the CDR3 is TGTGCCAGCGCAAAACCACTCTCCTACGAGCAGTACTTC.

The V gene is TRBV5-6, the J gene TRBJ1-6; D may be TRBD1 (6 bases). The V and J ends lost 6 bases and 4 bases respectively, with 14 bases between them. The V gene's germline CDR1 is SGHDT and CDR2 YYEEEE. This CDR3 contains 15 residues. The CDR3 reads CASTYGQMYNSPLHF. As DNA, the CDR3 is TGTGCCAGCACATACGGACAGATGTATAATTCACCCCTCCACTTT.

CDR3 in amino acids: CASSIDKPIRGYTF. The CDR3 bases are TGTGCCAGTAGTATCGACAAACCTATCCGGGGCTACACCTTC. The chain carries TRBV19 and TRBJ1-2, with unresolved D. V lost 3 bases, J lost 8 bases, and 16 bases lay in between. This CDR3 spans 14 amino acids. Germline CDR1 LNHDA, CDR2 SQIVND (reference sequence).

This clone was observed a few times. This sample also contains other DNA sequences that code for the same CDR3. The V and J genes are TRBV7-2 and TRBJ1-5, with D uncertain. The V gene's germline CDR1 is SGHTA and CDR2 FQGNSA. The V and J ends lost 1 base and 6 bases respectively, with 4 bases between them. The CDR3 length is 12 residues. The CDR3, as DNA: TGTGCCAGCAGCTTAGACCTTCAGCCCCAGCATTTT. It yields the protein CASSLDLQPQHF.

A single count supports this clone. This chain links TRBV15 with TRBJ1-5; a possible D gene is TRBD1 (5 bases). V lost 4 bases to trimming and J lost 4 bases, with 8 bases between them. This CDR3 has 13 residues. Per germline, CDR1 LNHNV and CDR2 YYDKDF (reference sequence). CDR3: CATSIDRNQPQHF. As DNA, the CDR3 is TGTGCCACCAGCATCGACAGAAATCAGCCCCAGCATTTT.

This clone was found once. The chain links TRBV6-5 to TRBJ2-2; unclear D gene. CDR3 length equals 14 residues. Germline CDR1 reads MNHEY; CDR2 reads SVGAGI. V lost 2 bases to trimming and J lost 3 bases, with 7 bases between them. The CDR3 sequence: CASSYRVDTGELFF. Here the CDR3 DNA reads TGTGCCAGCAGTTACAGGGTCGACACCGGGGAGCTGTTTTTT.

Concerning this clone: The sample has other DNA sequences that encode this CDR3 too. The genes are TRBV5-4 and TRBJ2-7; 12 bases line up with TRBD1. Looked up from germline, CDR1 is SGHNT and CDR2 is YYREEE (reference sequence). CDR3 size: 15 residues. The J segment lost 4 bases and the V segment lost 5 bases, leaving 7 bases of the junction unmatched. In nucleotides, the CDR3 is TGTGCCAGCAGTCCACCGGGACAGGGGGCATACGAGCAGTACTTC. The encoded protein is CASSPPGQGAYEQYF.

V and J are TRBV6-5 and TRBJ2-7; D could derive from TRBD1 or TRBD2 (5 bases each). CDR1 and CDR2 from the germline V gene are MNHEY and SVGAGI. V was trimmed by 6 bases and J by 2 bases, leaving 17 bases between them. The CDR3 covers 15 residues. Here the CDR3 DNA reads TGTGCCAGCAGCTTCTCCGGGACGGTGACCTACGAGCAGTACTTC. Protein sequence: CASSFSGTVTYEQYF.

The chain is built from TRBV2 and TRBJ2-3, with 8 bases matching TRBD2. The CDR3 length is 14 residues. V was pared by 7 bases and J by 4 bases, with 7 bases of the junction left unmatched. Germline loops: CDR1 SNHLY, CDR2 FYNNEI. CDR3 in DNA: TGTGCCAGCATTTGGGGCGGGGGGCCAGATACGCAGTATTTT. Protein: CASIWGGGPDTQYF. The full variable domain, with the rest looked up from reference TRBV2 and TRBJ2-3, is EPEVTQTPSHQVTQMGQEVILRCVPISNHLYFYWYRQILGQKVEFLVSFYNNEISEKSEIFDDQFSVERPDGSNFTLKIRSTKLEDSAMYFCASIWGGGPDTQYFGPGTRLTVL.